These T cell receptor beta chains were read from a single sample in a study of identical twins. TCRdb redid the calling of the 5' RACE reads with MiXCR, one entry per CDR3 protein. This table holds fewer than 900,000 distinct CDR3 sequences, about 20% found once. The same sample was also studied in work on T cells expressing NK-cell markers.

The material sequenced was PBMCs. Every receptor here comes from a woman in her late teens or twenties in good health. Each CDR3 is given without its conserved first and last residue. The order of the fields is CDR3 protein, D gene, J gene, V gene, CDR3 length. D genes are given only for firm matches.

CDR3: RTGTGNEQF
D: TRBD1
J: TRBJ2-1
V: TRBV20-1
length: 9

CDR3: ASSPSGTGALGNSPLH
D: TRBD1
J: TRBJ1-6
V: TRBV27
length: 16

CDR3: ASSYWEKQY
D: -
J: TRBJ2-3
V: TRBV11-2
length: 9

CDR3: ASSSGTSRTQY
D: -
J: TRBJ2-5
V: TRBV7-7
length: 11

CDR3: ASSRESGTEAF
D: -
J: TRBJ1-1
V: TRBV12-3/TRBV12-4
length: 11

CDR3: ASSPFSGAGRREQF
D: -
J: TRBJ2-1
V: TRBV12-3/TRBV12-4
length: 14

CDR3: ASAIPEVYEQY
D: -
J: TRBJ2-7
V: TRBV12-5
length: 11

CDR3: ASSLRDVRGTEAF
D: -
J: TRBJ1-1
V: TRBV7-9
length: 13

CDR3: ASSLAAVDEQF
D: -
J: TRBJ2-1
V: TRBV7-2
length: 11

CDR3: ASSPGPNPDQPQH
D: -
J: TRBJ1-5
V: TRBV12-3/TRBV12-4
length: 13

CDR3: AISENRASEAF
D: -
J: TRBJ1-1
V: TRBV10-3
length: 11

CDR3: ASSLDPGGTYNEQF
D: -
J: TRBJ2-1
V: TRBV27
length: 14

CDR3: ASAWDSSYEQY
D: TRBD1
J: TRBJ2-7
V: TRBV10-2
length: 11

CDR3: ASSYRGQGEAF
D: TRBD1
J: TRBJ1-1
V: TRBV6-5
length: 11

CDR3: ASSHSSGSGTYEQY
D: -
J: TRBJ2-7
V: TRBV3-1
length: 14

CDR3: ASSFGRYNEQF
D: -
J: TRBJ2-1
V: TRBV12-3/TRBV12-4
length: 11

CDR3: AISEGRAYTEAF
D: -
J: TRBJ1-1
V: TRBV10-3
length: 12

CDR3: ASSSAGQGIRGYT
D: TRBD1
J: TRBJ1-2
V: TRBV12-3/TRBV12-4
length: 13

CDR3: ASTATELSYNEQF
D: -
J: TRBJ2-1
V: TRBV12-3/TRBV12-4
length: 13

CDR3: SASLWDNQPQH
D: -
J: TRBJ1-5
V: TRBV20-1
length: 11

CDR3: ASSRDILAGAVEQF
D: TRBD2
J: TRBJ2-1
V: TRBV18
length: 14

CDR3: ASSYGARAGQETQY
D: -
J: TRBJ2-5
V: TRBV5-1
length: 14

CDR3: ASTEWTSGNEQF
D: TRBD2
J: TRBJ2-1
V: TRBV12-3/TRBV12-4
length: 12

CDR3: ASTFGSRGTEAF
D: -
J: TRBJ1-1
V: TRBV6-1
length: 12

CDR3: ASSKRGQGLNTEAF
D: -
J: TRBJ1-1
V: TRBV21-1
length: 14

CDR3: ASSFRGWNTEAF
D: -
J: TRBJ1-1
V: TRBV5-4
length: 12

CDR3: ASSLISGRHTGELF
D: -
J: TRBJ2-2
V: TRBV5-1
length: 14

CDR3: SAGDRSEQF
D: TRBD1
J: TRBJ2-1
V: TRBV20-1
length: 9

CDR3: ASSPPERDSEQY
D: TRBD2
J: TRBJ2-7
V: TRBV12-3/TRBV12-4
length: 12

CDR3: ASSRTRRDEDYEQY
D: -
J: TRBJ2-7
V: TRBV27
length: 14

CDR3: ASRGRSAGELF
D: -
J: TRBJ2-2
V: TRBV12-3/TRBV12-4
length: 11

CDR3: ASSPGLGFIEHF
D: -
J: TRBJ2-1
V: TRBV5-1
length: 12

CDR3: ASSLRREQF
D: -
J: TRBJ2-1
V: TRBV12-3/TRBV12-4
length: 9

CDR3: ASSPSAGGYNEQF
D: TRBD2
J: TRBJ2-1
V: TRBV18
length: 13

CDR3: ASSQEPQETQY
D: -
J: TRBJ2-5
V: TRBV3-1
length: 11

CDR3: ASTPTGRGRYTEAF
D: TRBD1
J: TRBJ1-1
V: TRBV6-1
length: 14

CDR3: ATSRDFRAETQY
D: -
J: TRBJ2-5
V: TRBV15
length: 12

CDR3: SAKQGGYEQY
D: -
J: TRBJ2-7
V: TRBV20-1
length: 10

CDR3: AISEAGRGELF
D: -
J: TRBJ2-2
V: TRBV10-3
length: 11

CDR3: ASSPGQGTYYGYT
D: -
J: TRBJ1-2
V: TRBV7-3
length: 13

CDR3: ASSPRGERGDSYNEQF
D: TRBD2
J: TRBJ2-1
V: TRBV5-1
length: 16

CDR3: ATRERVSVDTQY
D: -
J: TRBJ2-3
V: TRBV5-1
length: 12

CDR3: ASSQGHGH
D: -
J: TRBJ1-2
V: TRBV7-6
length: 8

CDR3: ASSLAQGFTEAF
D: TRBD1
J: TRBJ1-1
V: TRBV7-9
length: 12

CDR3: ASGPGGYGYT
D: -
J: TRBJ1-2
V: TRBV12-3/TRBV12-4
length: 10

CDR3: ASSRDSGRATEQF
D: TRBD2
J: TRBJ2-1
V: TRBV7-2
length: 13

CDR3: ASSGGTQGNQPQH
D: -
J: TRBJ1-5
V: TRBV7-8
length: 13